A single sample is the source of the 13 T cell receptor beta chains below, sequenced in a study of blood T cells in healthy people across ages (dated by TCRdb to the mid-2010s). Libraries were prepared through 5' RACE. Sequenced on an Illumina HiSeq 2500. A second about 7 to 11 cycle PCR used a sample-barcoded 5' primer and a J-beta primer mix. TCRdb trimmed public reads at Q25 via fastp, called clones via MiXCR and kept in-frame beta chains. Rows are combined by CDR3 protein, so each entry shows the most common genes and DNA. The sample table lists 630,000 or so distinct CDR3 sequences, roughly 32% of them with a count of one. The top ten clones comprise approximately 15% of the sample. Sample: blood. The receptors derive from an elderly woman in good health. Donor details come from another sample of the same person, matched by shared clones.

The chain links TRBV2 to TRBJ2-5; 11 nucleotides line up with TRBD2. The germline V gene encodes CDR1 SNHLY and CDR2 FYNNEI. CDR3 length: 15 residues. V lost 6 bases, J lost 5 bases, and 8 bases stayed unmatched. The CDR3 spells CASRDSGGGVETQYF. In DNA, the CDR3 is TGTGCCAGCAGAGATAGCGGGGGGGGCGTGGAGACCCAGTACTTC.

The sample holds many counts of this clonotype. The CDR3 is CSAIPTSGATDTQYF. The DNA for the CDR3 is TGCAGTGCCATCCCGACTAGCGGGGCCACAGATACGCAGTATTTT. This rearrangement joins TRBV20-1 to TRBJ2-3; 11 bases line up with TRBD2. Per the germline V gene, CDR1 is DFQATT and CDR2 is SNEGSKA (reference sequence). V shed 6 bases and J 2 bases; nucleotides not matched to a gene: 7. This CDR3 has 15 residues.

This clonotype was recorded once. The gene calls are TRBV9 and TRBJ2-1; D gene uncertain. Trimming removed 4 bases at V and 4 bases at J, with 18 bases between. CDR3 size: 16 residues. CDR1 and CDR2 from the germline V gene are SGDLS and YYNGEE. In DNA, the CDR3 is TGTGCCAGCAGCTCGAGGCCGGTGGCGGTTTACAATGAGCAGTTCTTC. Its protein is CASSSRPVAVYNEQFF.

The chain joins TRBV7-9 to TRBJ1-4, with D possibly TRBD1 on 5 matching bases. V was pared by 4 bases and J by 4 bases, with 10 bases between. CDR1 is SEHNR, CDR2 FQNEAQ, per germline (reference sequence). The CDR3 consists of 14 residues. The CDR3 here is CASSSDTFNEKLFF. DNA of the CDR3: TGTGCCAGCAGCTCGGACACCTTTAATGAAAAACTGTTTTTT. Using reference TRBV7-9 and TRBJ1-4 for the parts outside the CDR3, the full variable domain is DTGVSQNPRHKITKRGQNVTFRCDPISEHNRLYWYRQTLGQGPEFLTYFQNEAQLEKSRLLSDRFSAERPKGSFSTLEIQRTEQGDSAMYLCASSSDTFNEKLFFGSGTQLSVL.

This clonotype was observed many times. The chain is built from TRBV5-1 and TRBJ2-5; 8 nucleotides match TRBD1. The germline V gene has CDR1 SGHRS and CDR2 YFSETQ. This CDR3 has 14 amino acids. V shed 4 bases, J shed 2 bases, and the junction held 4 bases outside the gene matches. CDR3 residues: CASSRQGTQETQYF. Here the CDR3 DNA reads TGCGCCAGCAGCAGACAGGGGACACAAGAGACCCAGTACTTC.

As concerns this clonotype: This clone may be a read error of a much larger clone one base away. The chain is built from TRBV10-3 and TRBJ1-5, with 8 bases lining up with TRBD1. CDR3 length: 16 amino acids. The germline CDR1 and CDR2 sequences are ENHRY and SYGVKD. Here the CDR3 DNA reads TGTGCCATCAGTGAGTCTGGGACAGGTAGCAATCAGCCCCGGCATTTT. Amino acid sequence: CAISESGTGSNQPRHF.

This clonotype was seen more than once but under ten times. This sequence joins TRBV5-1 and TRBJ2-5; 9 bases line up with TRBD1. The germline gives CDR1 SGHRS, CDR2 YFSETQ. With 1 base clipped from V and 5 bases from J, the junction kept 6 bases outside the gene matches. CDR3 length equals 15 residues. The CDR3 DNA sequence: TGCGCCAGCAGCTTGAGTACAGGGGGCTGGGAGACCCAGTACTTC. It yields the protein CASSLSTGGWETQYF. The full variable domain, completed using reference TRBV5-1 and TRBJ2-5, is KAGVTQTPRYLIKTRGQQVTLSCSPISGHRSVSWYQQTPGQGLQFLFEYFSETQRNKGNFPGRFSGRQFSNSRSEMNVSTLELGDSALYLCASSLSTGGWETQYFGPGTRLLVL.

This clonotype was counted at least ten times. Here the CDR3 DNA reads TGTGCCAGCAGCTCCGTGCCTCAGGAGGATGGCTACACCTTC. It codes for CASSSVPQEDGYTF. The chain combines TRBV7-9 with TRBJ1-2; D not resolved. V lost 4 bases and J lost 6, with 15 bases in between. Germline lookup yields CDR1 SEHNR and CDR2 FQNEAQ (reference sequence). The CDR3 is made up of 14 amino acids. The variable domain in full, with the rest retrieved from reference TRBV7-9 and TRBJ1-2, is DTGVSQNPRHKITKRGQNVTFRCDPISEHNRLYWYRQTLGQGPEFLTYFQNEAQLEKSRLLSDRFSAERPKGSFSTLEIQRTEQGDSAMYLCASSSVPQEDGYTFGSGTRLTVV.

This sequence joins TRBV10-3 and TRBJ2-7, with D perhaps assigned TRBD1 or TRBD2 (5 bases each). CDR3 size: 17 residues. Germline lookup yields CDR1 ENHRY and CDR2 SYGVKD. Trimming left V 3 bases short and J 2 bases short, with 20 bases between. This CDR3 is CAISDPKTGTLPYEQYF. For the CDR3, the DNA is TGTGCCATCAGTGACCCTAAAACCGGGACCCTCCCCTACGAGCAGTACTTC.

This clonotype has at least ten counts. The J gene is TRBJ1-4, the V gene TRBV30, with TRBD1 matching 7 bases. This CDR3 has 16 amino acids. Germline-derived CDR1 and CDR2 are GTSNPN and SVGIG (reference sequence). V dropped 3 bases and J dropped 3; count of bases not matched to a gene: 10. In DNA, the CDR3 is TGTGCCTGGAGCGCAGGGACAGTTACCTCTAATGAAAAACTGTTTTTT. Its protein is CAWSAGTVTSNEKLFF.

This clonotype was seen only a few times. The chain links TRBV20-1 to TRBJ1-1; D is unclear. CDR1 is DFQATT, CDR2 SNEGSKA, per germline (reference sequence). V lost 2 bases and J 0 bases, leaving 4 bases between the germline ends. This CDR3 is 12 amino acids long. The DNA for the CDR3 is TGCAGTGCTAGACAGGTGAACACTGAAGCTTTCTTT. Translated: CSARQVNTEAFF.

This clonotype was detected ten times or more. The chain has TRBV7-9 and TRBJ2-3, with TRBD2 identical over 8 bases. V shed 4 bases, J shed 2 bases, and the junction held 11 bases outside the gene matches. This CDR3 is 17 amino acids long. The germline V gene encodes CDR1 SEHNR and CDR2 FQNEAQ (reference sequence). The CDR3 is CASSSSAAGAVTDTQYF. CDR3 nucleotide sequence: TGTGCCAGCAGCTCGAGTGCAGCGGGGGCGGTCACAGATACGCAGTATTTT.

This clonotype was observed once. This sequence joins TRBV29-1 and TRBJ2-2, with unresolved D. The CDR3 consists of 13 residues. Germline lookup yields CDR1 SQVTM and CDR2 ANQGSEA. V dropped 4 bases and J dropped 1 base, with 7 bases sitting between them. The CDR3 nucleotides read TGCAGCGTTGTTGGGGAGAACACCGGGGAGCTGTTTTTT. Translated, it gives CSVVGENTGELFF.